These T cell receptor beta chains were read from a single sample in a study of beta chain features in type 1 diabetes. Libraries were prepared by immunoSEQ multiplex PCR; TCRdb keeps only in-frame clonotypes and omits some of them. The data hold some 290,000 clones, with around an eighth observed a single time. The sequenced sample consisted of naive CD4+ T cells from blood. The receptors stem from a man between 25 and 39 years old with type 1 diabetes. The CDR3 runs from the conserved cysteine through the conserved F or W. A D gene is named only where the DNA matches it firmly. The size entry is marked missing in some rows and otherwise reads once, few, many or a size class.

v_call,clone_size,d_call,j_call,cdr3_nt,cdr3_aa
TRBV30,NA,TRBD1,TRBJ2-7,TGTGCCCCCCGGGGGGACAGGGAGTCCTACGAGCAGTACTTC,CAPRGDRESYEQYF
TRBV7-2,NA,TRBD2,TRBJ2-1,TGTGCCAGCAGCCAGACGTCTACTAGCGGATCCTACAATGAGCAGTTCTTC,CASSQTSTSGSYNEQFF
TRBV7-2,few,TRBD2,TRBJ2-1,TGTGCCAGCAGCTACCCCGGGACTAGCGGGCGTAATGAGCAGTTCTTC,CASSYPGTSGRNEQFF
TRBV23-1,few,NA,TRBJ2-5,TGCGCCAGTCCAACGGTTTCCCGGGACATGTCCGAGACCCAGTACTTC,CASPTVSRDMSETQYF
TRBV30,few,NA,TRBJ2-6,TGTGCAGCCGATTCCTCTGGGGCCAACGTCCTGACTTTC,CAADSSGANVLTF
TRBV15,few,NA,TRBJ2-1,TGTGCCACCAGCGGAACGGGAGCCAGTGAGCAGTTCTTC,CATSGTGASEQFF
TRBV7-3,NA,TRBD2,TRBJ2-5,TGTGCCAGCAGCCCCTCGGCACTAGCGGGAGGCCCTGGGGAGACCCAGTACTTC,CASSPSALAGGPGETQYF
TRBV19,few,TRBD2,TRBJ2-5,TGTGCCAGTAGAACCGGGACTAGCGCCGAGACCCAGTACTTC,CASRTGTSAETQYF
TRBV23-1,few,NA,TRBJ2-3,TGCGCCAGCAGTCAGACCAGGGGCCATACGCAGTATTTT,CASSQTRGHTQYF
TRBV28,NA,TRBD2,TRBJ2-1,TGTGCCAGCAGTTTCACTAGCGGTGACAATGAGCAGTTCTTC,CASSFTSGDNEQFF
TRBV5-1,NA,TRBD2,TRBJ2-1,TGCGCCAGCAGCGCTAGCGGGACCAGCTCCTACAATGAGCAGTTCTTC,CASSASGTSSYNEQFF
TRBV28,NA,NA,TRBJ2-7,TGTGCCAGCAGTTTCCCCGGACAGCCACCAAGCGAGCAGTACTTC,CASSFPGQPPSEQYF
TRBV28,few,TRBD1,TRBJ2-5,TGTGCCAGCAGTTTCCGGGGACAGGGCGGTGAGACCCAGTACTTC,CASSFRGQGGETQYF
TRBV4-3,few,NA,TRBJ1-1,TGCGCCAGCAGCCAAGATTTTCGCAGTGGTGAAGCTTTCTTT,CASSQDFRSGEAFF
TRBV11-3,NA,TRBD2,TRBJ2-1,TGTGCCAGCAGCTTAGAAAGCGGTAGCGGGCGAGAGCAGTTCTTC,CASSLESGSGREQFF
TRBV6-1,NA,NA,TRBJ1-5,TGTGCCAGCAGTGAAGAGGGGTGGGCAGCCCAGCATTTT,CASSEEGWAAQHF
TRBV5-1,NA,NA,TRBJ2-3,TGCGCCAGCAGCCCCACACCACTAATCGTAAATACGCAGTATTTT,CASSPTPLIVNTQYF
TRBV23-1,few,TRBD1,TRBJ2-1,TGCGCCAGCAGTCAGATAACAGGGGGCCAGAATGAGCAGTTCTTC,CASSQITGGQNEQFF
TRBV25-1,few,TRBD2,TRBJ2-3,TGTGCCAGCAGTCCCCTGGAGCGGGAGAGAGGGGGCACAGATACGCAGTATTTT,CASSPLERERGGTDTQYF
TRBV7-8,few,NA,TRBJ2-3,TGTGCCAGCAGCTGGGCAGGTACTGAGAATACGCAGTATTTT,CASSWAGTENTQYF
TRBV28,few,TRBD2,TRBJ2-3,TGTGCCAGCAGTTTCGGGGGGACCCGGGCAGATACGCAGTATTTT,CASSFGGTRADTQYF
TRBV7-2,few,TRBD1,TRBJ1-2,TGTGCCAGCAGCCGGGGACAGGTGGCCTCTAACTATGGCTACACCTTC,CASSRGQVASNYGYTF
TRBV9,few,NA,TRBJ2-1,TGTGCCAGCAGCGTAGGCGGTGAGCAGTTCTTC,CASSVGGEQFF
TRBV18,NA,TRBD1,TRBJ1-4,TGTGCCAGCTCACCATTACAGGGGGCCAGGAATGAAAAACTGTTTTTT,CASSPLQGARNEKLFF
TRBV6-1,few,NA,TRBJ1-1,TGTGCCAGCAGCCAACAGGCCCGGAGCACTGAAGCTTTCTTT,CASSQQARSTEAFF
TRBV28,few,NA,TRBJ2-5,TGTGCCCACCGAGGACAGTACCAAGAGACCCAGTACTTC,CAHRGQYQETQYF
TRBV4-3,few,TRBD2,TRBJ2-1,TGCGCCAGCAGCCAAGTGGGTGGCGGGAGGGCGGGTTACAATGAGCAGTTCTTC,CASSQVGGGRAGYNEQFF
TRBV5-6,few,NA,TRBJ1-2,TGTGCCAGCTACAGGCGCCTTATCCATGGCTACACCTTC,CASYRRLIHGYTF
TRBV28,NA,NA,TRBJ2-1,TGTGCCAGCAGTTTGGCGAGCGGAGGTAGGGATGAGCAGTTCTTC,CASSLASGGRDEQFF
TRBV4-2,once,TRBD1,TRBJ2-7,TGTGCCAGCAGCCGCCCCGGGACAGGGGGCTACGAGCAGTACTTC,CASSRPGTGGYEQYF
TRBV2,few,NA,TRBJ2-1,TGTGCCAGCAGTGGGGGCATGGGGGCGGTATCCTACAATGAGCAGTTCTTC,CASSGGMGAVSYNEQFF
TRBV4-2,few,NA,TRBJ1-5,TGTGCCAGCAGCCAAGATCAGGGGTTATCGGACAGCAATCAGCCCCAGCATTTT,CASSQDQGLSDSNQPQHF